The 13 T cell receptor beta chains given below trace back to one sample, sequenced in a study of Graves' ophthalmopathy and Graves' hyperthyroidism (dated by TCRdb to between 2018 and 2020). The run used an Illumina HiSeq 2000. For repertoire sequencing, the TCR beta CDR3 regions were amplified from RNA transcripts. HTBI primers and the Qiagen OneStep RT-PCR kit were used in a first-round RT-PCR, which was followed by a second-round multiplex PCR, size selection and purification. Using fastp trimming at Q25 and MiXCR clonotype assembly, TCRdb reanalyzed the public sequencing data and kept in-frame beta chains. Each record represents a unique CDR3 protein, reported with the most common genes and DNA among its rows. The sample data list 680,000 or so distinct CDR3 sequences, and about 24% of these were observed just once. More than 5.5% of the sample comes from the top ten. Source material: peripheral blood. Source of these receptors: a woman aged 18-29 years with stable Graves' hyperthyroidism. Some clones in this sample may be carry-over from other donors' samples. Donor details come from another sample of the same person, matched by shared clones.

This clonotype was counted at least ten times. At one of its ends the junction is not consistent with the germline gene, which may arise from a read error. This sequence joins TRBV5-1 and TRBJ1-1; tentative D call: TRBD1 (5 bases). This CDR3 comprises 13 residues. From germline, CDR1 is SGHRS and CDR2 YFSETQ. CDR3 amino acids: CASSRQTNTEAFF. CDR3 bases: TGTGCCAGCAGTAGACAGACGAACACTGAAGCTTTCTTT.

There are many counts of this clonotype. The chain combines TRBV12-3 or TRBV12-4 with TRBJ2-7; 8 positions agree with TRBD1. The CDR3 is 14 residues long. With V trimmed by 8 bases and J by 1 base, 7 bases remained unmatched. In nucleotides, the CDR3 is TGTGCCAGCGGTTGGACAGGGAGATCCTACGAGCAGTACTTC. Protein: CASGWTGRSYEQYF.

V gene TRBV30 combines with J gene TRBJ2-7; no clear D. The germline CDR1 and CDR2 sequences are GTSNPN and SVGIG (reference sequence). CDR3 length equals 13 residues. V lost 0 bases to trimming and J lost 3 bases, with 9 bases between them. The CDR3 reads CAWSVARNYEQYF. CDR3 coding DNA: TGTGCCTGGAGTGTAGCGCGGAACTACGAGCAGTACTTC.

The table lists this clonotype with a few counts. The CDR3 region has the DNA TGTGCCATCAGCGATAGACTAGCGGGAGGGGGCGAGACCCAGTACTTC. Encoded protein: CAISDRLAGGGETQYF. The chain recombines TRBV10-3 with TRBJ2-5, with 14 bases identical to TRBD2. The ends lost 6 bases at V and 5 bases at J; junction bases unmatched: 8. Germline CDR1 ENHRY, CDR2 SYGVKD. The CDR3 is made up of 16 amino acids.

This clonotype was detected ten times or more. The chain links TRBV2 to TRBJ1-3; 9 bases map to TRBD1. The CDR3 spans 16 residues. CDR1 is SNHLY and CDR2 is FYNNEI in the germline V gene. V lost 8 bases to trimming and J lost 3 bases; unmatched junction nucleotides: 11. CDR3 protein: CASAGRTGAGGNTIYF. CDR3 sequence (DNA): TGTGCCAGCGCTGGACGGACAGGGGCTGGTGGAAACACCATATATTTT. The full variable domain, in which reference TRBV2 and TRBJ1-3 provide the parts outside the CDR3, is EPEVTQTPSHQVTQMGQEVILRCVPISNHLYFYWYRQILGQKVEFLVSFYNNEISEKSEIFDDQFSVERPDGSNFTLKIRSTKLEDSAMYFCASAGRTGAGGNTIYFGEGSWLTVV.

To note about this clonotype: This may come from a read error, since a much larger clone is one base off. The chain is built from TRBV29-1 and TRBJ2-7; D call uncertain. The V gene's germline CDR1 is SQVTM and CDR2 ANQGSEA. Between the trimmed V and J ends, which lost 4 bases and 7 bases, there was a span of 14 bases. CDR3 size: 12 residues. The CDR3 DNA reads TGCAGCGTTGCAGGTGGGCAGGAGGAGCAGTACTTC. It encodes CSVAGGQEEQYF.

This clonotype was observed a few times. The rearrangement uses TRBV28 and TRBJ2-5; 12 bases agree with TRBD2. CDR1 and CDR2 from the germline V gene are MDHEN and SYDVKM. J was trimmed by 4 bases and V by 4 bases; bases with no gene match: 7. The CDR3 has 16 amino acids. Here the CDR3 DNA reads TGTGCCAGCAGTTCCTACTCTAGCGGGGGGGGAGAGACCCAGTACTTC. Its translation is CASSSYSSGGGETQYF.

This clonotype was seen repeatedly, ten times or more. The chain couples TRBV19 to TRBJ1-2; D is undetermined. V lost 5 bases to trimming and J lost 8 bases, with 12 bases between them. The CDR3 length is 12 residues. Germline V gene lookup returns CDR1 LNHDA and CDR2 SQIVND (reference sequence). As DNA, the CDR3 is TGTGCCAGTAGTGACCAGCCTCGAGGCTACACCTTC. Its translation: CASSDQPRGYTF.

The chain couples TRBV10-3 to TRBJ2-2, with D uncertain. Germline V CDR1 and CDR2: ENHRY, SYGVKD. The CDR3 has 15 residues. V gave up 9 bases and J gave up 7 bases, with 21 bases separating them. CDR3 nucleotide sequence: TGTGCCATAATGAATGCCGGCCCTTACGGCGGGGAGCTGTTTTTT. Its protein is CAIMNAGPYGGELFF.

In this sample, this clonotype turned up many times. The DNA for the CDR3 is TGTGCCAGCAGTTCGACGGCAAAGGGGGAGACCCAGTACTTC. It codes for CASSSTAKGETQYF. The chain employs TRBV12-3 or TRBV12-4 and TRBJ2-5; possibly TRBD1 for D (5 bases). The ends were cut back, 4 bases at V and 5 bases at J, with 14 bases in the middle. The CDR3 has 14 residues.

This clonotype was counted at least ten times. This chain links TRBV10-3 with TRBJ1-6, with a possible D match to TRBD1 (5 bases). This CDR3 contains 16 residues. V shed 1 base and J shed 4 bases, with 11 bases lying between them. CDR1 is ENHRY and CDR2 is SYGVKD in the germline V gene. The CDR3 DNA reads as TGTGCCATCAGTGAGTTTGACAGAAGTTATAATTCACCCCTCCACTTT. Its protein product is CAISEFDRSYNSPLHF.

This clonotype turned up a few times. The CDR3 coding sequence is TGTGCCAGCAGTTACAACCCAAGAAGAGGGGGCACTGAAGCTTTCTTT. It translates to CASSYNPRRGGTEAFF. V usage is TRBV6-2 or TRBV6-3 and J usage is TRBJ1-1, with D possibly being TRBD1 (6 bases). The V gene's germline CDR1 is MNHEY and CDR2 SVGEGT. V lost 2 bases and J lost 4, with 17 bases in between. This CDR3 comprises 16 residues.

The rearrangement links TRBV2 to TRBJ1-1; the D gene is possibly TRBD1 (5 bases). Germline CDR1 is SNHLY and CDR2 is FYNNEI. The V end was cut by 4 bases, the J end by 7 bases, with 10 bases between. This CDR3 region has 12 residues. The DNA for the CDR3 is TGTGCCAGCAGTGGAGACAGCAGTGAAGCTTTCTTT. This sequence encodes CASSGDSSEAFF.